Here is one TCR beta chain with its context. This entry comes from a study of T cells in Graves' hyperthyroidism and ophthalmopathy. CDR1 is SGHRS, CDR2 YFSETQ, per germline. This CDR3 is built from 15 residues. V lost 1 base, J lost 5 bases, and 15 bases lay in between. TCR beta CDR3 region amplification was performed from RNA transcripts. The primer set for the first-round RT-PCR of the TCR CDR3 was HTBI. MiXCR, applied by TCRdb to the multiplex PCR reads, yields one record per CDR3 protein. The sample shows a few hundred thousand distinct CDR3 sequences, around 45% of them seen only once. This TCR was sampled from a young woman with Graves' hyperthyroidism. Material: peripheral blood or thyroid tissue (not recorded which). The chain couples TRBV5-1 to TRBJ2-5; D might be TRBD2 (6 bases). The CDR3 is CASSLITGEGETQYF. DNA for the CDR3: TGCGCCAGCAGCTTGATCACGGGAGAGGGGGAGACCCAGTACTTC.